This record covers a single T cell receptor (beta chain). The antigen remains undetermined. This sample was included in a study of cytomegalovirus exposure and HLA in healthy donors. General study findings and limits: It was reportedly the case that the classifier diagnosed cytomegalovirus status with high specificity and sensitivity. In vitro, three CMV-associated chains proved specific for CMV antigens.

The ends were cut back, 5 bases at V and 2 bases at J, with 12 bases in the middle. Germline-derived CDR1 and CDR2 are SGHVS and FNYEAQ. The CDR3 totals 15 residues. 60 Vbeta and 13 Jbeta primers were used in PCR. Measured with immunoSEQ multiplex PCR; TCRdb has only the in-frame clones, and not every one. The sample has 150,000 to 200,000 clones, around four fifths seen once. The specimen sequenced was PBMCs. The source of this sequence is a man younger than 35 in good health and CMV-seropositive. The genes are TRBV7-6 and TRBJ2-2; D perhaps matches TRBD2 (6 bases). As DNA, the CDR3 is TGTGCCAGCAGCCTTAGCGGAGTCAACACCGGGGAGCTGTTTTTT. Its translation: CASSLSGVNTGELFF. Complete variable domain (other parts from reference TRBV7-6 and TRBJ2-2): GAGVSQSPRYKVTKRGQDVALRCDPISGHVSLYWYRQALGQGPEFLTYFNYEAQQDKSGLPNDRFSAERPEGSISTLTIQRTEQRDSAMYRCASSLSGVNTGELFFGEGSRLTVL.